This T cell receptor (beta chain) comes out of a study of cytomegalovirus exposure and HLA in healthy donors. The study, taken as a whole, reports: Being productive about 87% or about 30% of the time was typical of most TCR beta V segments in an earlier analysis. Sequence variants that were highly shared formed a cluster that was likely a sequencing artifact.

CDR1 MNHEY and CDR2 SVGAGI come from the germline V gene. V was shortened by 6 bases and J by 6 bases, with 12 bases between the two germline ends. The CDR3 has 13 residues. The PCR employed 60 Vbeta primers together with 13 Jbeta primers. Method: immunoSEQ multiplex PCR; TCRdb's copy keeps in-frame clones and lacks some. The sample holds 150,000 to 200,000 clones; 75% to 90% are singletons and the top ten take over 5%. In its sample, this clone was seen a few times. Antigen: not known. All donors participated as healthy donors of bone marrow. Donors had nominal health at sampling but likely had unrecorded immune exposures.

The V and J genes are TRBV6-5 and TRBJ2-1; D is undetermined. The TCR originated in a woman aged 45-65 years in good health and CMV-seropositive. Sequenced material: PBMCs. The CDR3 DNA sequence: TGTGCCAGCAGCCCCTTGCCCGGCAATGAGCAGTTCTTC. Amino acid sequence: CASSPLPGNEQFF.